This TCR beta chain originates from a study of CD8 T cells in ankylosing spondylitis. General study findings and limits: A TCR beta motif made of several highly homologous variants seemed typical of ankylosing spondylitis blood.

Germline-derived CDR1 and CDR2 are DFQATT and SNEGSKA (reference sequence). With V trimmed by 3 bases and J by 0 bases, 15 bases remained unmatched. This CDR3 is 20 amino acids long. TCRdb recomputed calls from the 5' RACE reads with MiXCR, one row per CDR3 protein. The sample shows just over 350,000 distinct CDR3 sequences, roughly 20% of them seen only once. With respect to this clonotype: What it binds is not known.

Sequenced: blood, either unsorted or a sorted T cell fraction (not recorded which). The receptor's source is a male donor with ankylosing spondylitis or in good health (not recorded which). V gene TRBV20-1 combines with J gene TRBJ2-6; 9 bases are shared with TRBD2. CDR3 DNA sequence: TGCAGTGCTAGGCCCCTTGGGGCTAGCGGGGAGAGCTCTGGGGCCAACGTCCTGACTTTC. Its protein is CSARPLGASGESSGANVLTF.